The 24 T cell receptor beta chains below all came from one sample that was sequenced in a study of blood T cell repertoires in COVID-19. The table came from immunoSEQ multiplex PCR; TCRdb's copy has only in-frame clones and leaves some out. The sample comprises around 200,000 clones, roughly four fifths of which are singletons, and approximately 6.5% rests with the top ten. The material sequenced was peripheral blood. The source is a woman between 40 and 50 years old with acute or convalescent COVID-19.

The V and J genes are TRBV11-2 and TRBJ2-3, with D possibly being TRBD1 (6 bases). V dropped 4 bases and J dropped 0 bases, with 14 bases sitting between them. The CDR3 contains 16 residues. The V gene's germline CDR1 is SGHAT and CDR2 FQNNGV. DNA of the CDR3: TGTGCCAGCAGCTCGTACTTGGGGGCTAGCACAGATACGCAGTATTTT. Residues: CASSSYLGASTDTQYF. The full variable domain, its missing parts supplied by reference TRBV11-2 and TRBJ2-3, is EAGVAQSPRYKIIEKRQSVAFWCNPISGHATLYWYQQILGQGPKLLIQFQNNGVVDDSQLPKDRFSAERLKGVDSTLKIQPAKLEDSAVYLCASSSYLGASTDTQYFGPGTRLTVL.

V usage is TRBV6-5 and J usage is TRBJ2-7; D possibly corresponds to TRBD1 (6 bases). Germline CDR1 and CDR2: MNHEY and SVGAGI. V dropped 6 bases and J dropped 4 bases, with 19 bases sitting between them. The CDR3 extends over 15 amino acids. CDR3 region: CASRKTGLVFYEQYF. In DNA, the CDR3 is TGTGCCAGCAGGAAAACAGGGTTGGTTTTTTACGAGCAGTACTTC.

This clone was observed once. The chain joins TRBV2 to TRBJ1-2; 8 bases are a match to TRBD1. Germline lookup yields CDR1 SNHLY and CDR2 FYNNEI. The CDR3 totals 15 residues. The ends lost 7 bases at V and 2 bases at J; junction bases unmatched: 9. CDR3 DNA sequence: TGTGCCAGCACAAGACAGGGGCGATTGAACTATGGCTACACCTTC. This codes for CASTRQGRLNYGYTF.

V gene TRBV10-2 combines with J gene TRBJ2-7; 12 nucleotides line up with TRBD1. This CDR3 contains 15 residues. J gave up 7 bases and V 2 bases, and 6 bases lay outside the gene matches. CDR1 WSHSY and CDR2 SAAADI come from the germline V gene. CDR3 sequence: CASSEAGTGGGEQYF. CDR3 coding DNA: TGCGCCAGCAGTGAGGCCGGGACAGGGGGCGGTGAGCAGTACTTC.

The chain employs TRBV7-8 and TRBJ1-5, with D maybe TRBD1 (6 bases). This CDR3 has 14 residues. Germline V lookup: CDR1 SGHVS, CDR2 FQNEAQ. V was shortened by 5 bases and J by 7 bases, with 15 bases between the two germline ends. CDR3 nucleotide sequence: TGTGCCAGCAGCCCCCGGGAGGGGGAGCAGCCCCAGCATTTT. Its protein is CASSPREGEQPQHF.

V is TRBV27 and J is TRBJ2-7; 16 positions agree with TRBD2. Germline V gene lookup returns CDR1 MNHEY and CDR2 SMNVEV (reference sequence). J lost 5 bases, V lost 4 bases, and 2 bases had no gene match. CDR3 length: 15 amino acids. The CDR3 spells CASSWGTSGRDEQYF. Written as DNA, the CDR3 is TGTGCCAGCAGTTGGGGGACTAGCGGGAGGGACGAGCAGTACTTC.

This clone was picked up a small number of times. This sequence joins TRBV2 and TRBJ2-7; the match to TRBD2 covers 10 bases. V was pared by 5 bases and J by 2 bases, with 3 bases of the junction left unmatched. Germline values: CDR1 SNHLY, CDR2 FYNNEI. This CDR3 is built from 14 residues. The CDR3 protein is CASSRLAGTYEQYF. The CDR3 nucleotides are TGTGCCAGCAGTAGACTAGCGGGCACCTACGAGCAGTACTTC.

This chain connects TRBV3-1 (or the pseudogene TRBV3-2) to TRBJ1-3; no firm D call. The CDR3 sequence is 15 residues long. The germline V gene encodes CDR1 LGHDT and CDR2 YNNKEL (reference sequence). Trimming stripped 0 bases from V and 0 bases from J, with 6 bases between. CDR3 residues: CASSQEGRSGNTIYF. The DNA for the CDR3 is TGTGCCAGCAGCCAAGAGGGCCGCTCTGGAAACACCATATATTTT.

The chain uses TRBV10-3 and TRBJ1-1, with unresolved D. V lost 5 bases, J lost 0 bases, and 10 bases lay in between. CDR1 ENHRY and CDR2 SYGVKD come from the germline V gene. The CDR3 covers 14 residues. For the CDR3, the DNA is TGTGCCATCAGTAAAGAGGCGGTGAACACTGAAGCTTTCTTT. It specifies CAISKEAVNTEAFF.

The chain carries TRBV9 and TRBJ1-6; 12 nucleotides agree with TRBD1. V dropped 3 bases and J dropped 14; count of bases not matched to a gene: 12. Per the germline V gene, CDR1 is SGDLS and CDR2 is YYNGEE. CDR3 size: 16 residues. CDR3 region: CASSEGGQGAGEALHF. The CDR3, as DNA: TGTGCCAGCAGCGAGGGGGGACAGGGGGCCGGTGAGGCCCTCCACTTT.

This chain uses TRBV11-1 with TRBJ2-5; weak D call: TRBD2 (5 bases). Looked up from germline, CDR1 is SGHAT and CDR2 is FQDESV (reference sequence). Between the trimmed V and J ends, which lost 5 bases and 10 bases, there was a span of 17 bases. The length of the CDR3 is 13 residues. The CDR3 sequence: CASSTLAGDSQYF. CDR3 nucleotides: TGTGCCAGCAGCACATTAGCCGGGGATAGCCAGTACTTC.

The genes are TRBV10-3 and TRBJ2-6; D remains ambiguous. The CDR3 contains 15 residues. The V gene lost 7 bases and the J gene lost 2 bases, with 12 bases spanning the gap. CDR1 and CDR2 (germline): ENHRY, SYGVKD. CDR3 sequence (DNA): TGTGCCATCACCCCGCGGCCAGCTGGGGCCAACGTCCTGACTTTC. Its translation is CAITPRPAGANVLTF.

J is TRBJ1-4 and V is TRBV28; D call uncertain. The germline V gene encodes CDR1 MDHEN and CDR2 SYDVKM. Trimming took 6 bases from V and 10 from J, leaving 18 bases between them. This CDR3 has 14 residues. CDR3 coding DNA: TGTGCCAGCAGCACAGAGGCGGGGTTCTCAAAACTGTTTTTT. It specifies CASSTEAGFSKLFF.

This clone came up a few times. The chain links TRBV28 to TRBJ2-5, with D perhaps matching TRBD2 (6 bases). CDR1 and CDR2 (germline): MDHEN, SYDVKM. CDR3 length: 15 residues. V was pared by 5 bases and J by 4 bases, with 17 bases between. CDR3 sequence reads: CASSLRGAGGETQYF. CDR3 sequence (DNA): TGTGCCAGCAGTCTCCGGGGAGCCGGGGGAGAGACCCAGTACTTC.

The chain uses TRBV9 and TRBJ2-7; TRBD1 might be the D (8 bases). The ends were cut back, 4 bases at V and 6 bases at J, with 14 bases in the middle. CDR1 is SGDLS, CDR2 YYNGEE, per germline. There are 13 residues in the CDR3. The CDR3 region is CASSPQGGSEQYF. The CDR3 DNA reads TGTGCCAGCAGCCCACAGGGGGGGAGCGAGCAGTACTTC.

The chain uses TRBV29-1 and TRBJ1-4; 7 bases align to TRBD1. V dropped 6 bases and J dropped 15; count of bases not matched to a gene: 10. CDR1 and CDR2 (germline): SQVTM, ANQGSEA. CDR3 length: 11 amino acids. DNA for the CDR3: TGCAGCGTGGCATCGGGACAGAGCTTGTTTTTT. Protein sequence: CSVASGQSLFF.

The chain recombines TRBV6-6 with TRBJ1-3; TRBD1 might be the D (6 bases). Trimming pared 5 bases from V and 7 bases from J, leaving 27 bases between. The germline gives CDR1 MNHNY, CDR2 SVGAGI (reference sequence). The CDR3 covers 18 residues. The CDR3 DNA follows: TGTGCCAGCAGTCAGGGCATAAGGGGCAGGGGTTTGCTGAACACCATATATTTT. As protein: CASSQGIRGRGLLNTIYF.

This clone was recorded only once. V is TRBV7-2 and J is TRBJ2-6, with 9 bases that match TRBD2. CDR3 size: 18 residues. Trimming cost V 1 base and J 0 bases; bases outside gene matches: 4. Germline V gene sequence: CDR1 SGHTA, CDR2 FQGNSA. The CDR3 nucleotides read TGTGCCAGCAGCTTAGGGCTAGCGGGAAGCTCTGGGGCCAACGTCCTGACTTTC. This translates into CASSLGLAGSSGANVLTF.

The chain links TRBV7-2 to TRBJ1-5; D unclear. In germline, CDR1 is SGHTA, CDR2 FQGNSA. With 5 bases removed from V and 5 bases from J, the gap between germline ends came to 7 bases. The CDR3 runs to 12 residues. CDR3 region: CASSPVDQPQHF. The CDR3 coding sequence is TGTGCCAGCAGCCCGGTTGATCAGCCCCAGCATTTT. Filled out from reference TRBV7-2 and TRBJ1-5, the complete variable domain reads GAGVSQSPSNKVTEKGKDVELRCDPISGHTALYWYRQSLGQGLEFLIYFQGNSAPDKSGLPSDRFSAERTGGSVSTLTIQRTQQEDSAVYLCASSPVDQPQHFGDGTRLSIL.

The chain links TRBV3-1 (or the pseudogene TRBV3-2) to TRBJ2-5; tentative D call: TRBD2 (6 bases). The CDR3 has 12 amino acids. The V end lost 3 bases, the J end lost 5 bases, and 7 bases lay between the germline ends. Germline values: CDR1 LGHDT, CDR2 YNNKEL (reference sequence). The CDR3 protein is CASSHGGETQYF. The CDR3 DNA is TGTGCCAGCAGCCATGGGGGGGAGACCCAGTACTTC.

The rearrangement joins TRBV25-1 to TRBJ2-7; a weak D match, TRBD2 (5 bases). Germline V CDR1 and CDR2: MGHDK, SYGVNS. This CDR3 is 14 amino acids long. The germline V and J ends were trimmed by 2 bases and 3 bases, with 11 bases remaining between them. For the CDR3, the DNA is TGTGCCAGCAGTGAAGGAGGCACCCACTACGAGCAGTACTTC. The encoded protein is CASSEGGTHYEQYF.

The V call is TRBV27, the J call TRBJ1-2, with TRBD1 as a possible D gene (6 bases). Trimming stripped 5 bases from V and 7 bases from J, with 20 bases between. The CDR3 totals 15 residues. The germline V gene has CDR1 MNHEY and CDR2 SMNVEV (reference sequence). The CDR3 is CASSLQKGGWGGYTF. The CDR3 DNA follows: TGTGCCAGCAGTCTTCAAAAAGGGGGTTGGGGTGGCTACACCTTC.

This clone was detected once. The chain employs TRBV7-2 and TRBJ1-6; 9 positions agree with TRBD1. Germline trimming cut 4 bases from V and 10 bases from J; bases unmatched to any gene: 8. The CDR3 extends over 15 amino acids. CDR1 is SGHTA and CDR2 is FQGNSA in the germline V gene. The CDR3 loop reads CASSSQWTGDSPLHF. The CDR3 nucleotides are TGTGCCAGCAGCTCACAATGGACAGGGGACTCACCCCTCCACTTT.

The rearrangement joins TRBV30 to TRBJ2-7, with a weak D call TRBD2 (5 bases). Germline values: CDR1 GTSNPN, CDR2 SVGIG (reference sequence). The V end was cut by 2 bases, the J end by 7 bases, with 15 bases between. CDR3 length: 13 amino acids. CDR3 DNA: TGTGCCTGGAGTTCCGTGAGGGTTGAAGAGCAGTACTTC. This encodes CAWSSVRVEEQYF.